The rows below give T cell receptor beta chains drawn from one sample of a study of memory CD4+ T cells and cytomegalovirus serostatus. Libraries were prepared by immunoSEQ multiplex PCR; TCRdb keeps only in-frame clonotypes and omits some of them. Of fewer than 40,000 clones in the sample, 70% to 85% are singletons; the top ten hold roughly 5%. Sequenced input: memory CD4+ T cells from blood. The receptors derive from an adult in good health and CMV-seropositive. Each CDR3 is given with its conserved first and last residue. A D gene is named only where the DNA matches it firmly. Size values are once, few and many counts, or a class for expanded clones, and some rows have none.

cdr3_aa cdr3_nt j_call d_call v_call clone_size
CASSPGQRYEQYF TGTGCCAGCAGTCCCGGACAACGCTACGAGCAGTACTTC TRBJ2-7 - TRBV6-5 -
CASSSLSSPSSYNEQFF TGCGCCAGCAGCTCGTTATCGTCTCCTAGCTCCTACAATGAGCAGTTCTTC TRBJ2-1 - TRBV5-1 -
CASSSPGQGIYEQYF TGTGCCAGCAGCTCCCCGGGACAGGGAATCTACGAGCAGTACTTC TRBJ2-7 TRBD1 TRBV7-6 -
CASRTRDFDEKLFF TGTGCCAGCAGAACCAGGGATTTCGATGAAAAACTGTTTTTT TRBJ1-4 - TRBV28 -
CASSLGRQNYGYTF TGTGCCAGCAGCTTAGGACGGCAAAACTATGGCTACACCTTC TRBJ1-2 - TRBV7-9 -
CASSGLPSGNTIYF TGTGCCAGCAGCGGACTGCCTTCTGGAAACACCATATATTTT TRBJ1-3 - TRBV5-5 once
CASSLGLAGAAQYF TGTGCCAGCAGCTTGGGACTAGCGGGGGCGGCGCAGTATTTT TRBJ2-3 TRBD2 TRBV7-3 -
CASRSVQGGRTGELFF TGCGCCAGCAGATCGGTACAGGGAGGTCGAACCGGGGAGCTGTTTTTT TRBJ2-2 - TRBV4-1 few
CASSETTVNTEAFF TGTGCCAGCAGTGAGACGACGGTGAATACTGAAGCTTTCTTT TRBJ1-1 - TRBV2 -
CASSPGGTGTAFF TGTGCCAGCAGCCCCGGGGGGACGGGGACAGCTTTCTTT TRBJ1-1 - TRBV7-8 once
CASSLQGSDYGYTF TGTGCCAGCAGCTTACAGGGTTCAGACTATGGCTACACCTTC TRBJ1-2 - TRBV7-2 -
CASSYSTSYGYTF TGTGCCAGCAGTTACTCTACCAGCTATGGCTACACCTTC TRBJ1-2 - TRBV6-5 -
CASSGGEADQETQYF TGTGCCAGTAGTGGGGGGGAGGCCGACCAAGAGACCCAGTACTTC TRBJ2-5 TRBD2 TRBV19 -
CASSGGQGHEKLFF TGTGCCAGCAGTGGCGGACAGGGTCATGAAAAACTGTTTTTT TRBJ1-4 TRBD1 TRBV6-1 few
CASSKGQTNTGELFF TGTGCCAGTAGTAAGGGACAAACGAACACCGGGGAGCTGTTTTTT TRBJ2-2 - TRBV19 -
CASSFRSGGNSPLHF TGTGCCAGCAGCTTTAGGTCAGGGGGAAATTCACCCCTCCACTTT TRBJ1-6 TRBD1 TRBV7-2 -
CASSPPAGGKGNEQFF TGCGCCAGCAGCCCACCAGCGGGGGGCAAGGGCAATGAGCAGTTCTTC TRBJ2-1 TRBD2 TRBV5-1 -
CSVTTGYETQYF TGCAGCGTTACAACAGGGTACGAGACCCAGTACTTC TRBJ2-5 - TRBV29-1 -
CASSPSGLEGGELFF TGTGCCAGCAGTCCGTCGGGACTAGAGGGCGGGGAGCTGTTTTTT TRBJ2-2 TRBD2 TRBV2 -
CASSRHSTGESFNEKLFF TGTGCCAGCAGCCGACACTCGACAGGGGAGAGTTTTAATGAAAAACTGTTTTTT TRBJ1-4 TRBD1 TRBV4-2 -
CASSVGASGSRQEQFF TGTGCCAGCAGCGTAGGGGCTAGCGGGAGTCGACAAGAGCAGTTCTTC TRBJ2-1 TRBD2 TRBV9 -